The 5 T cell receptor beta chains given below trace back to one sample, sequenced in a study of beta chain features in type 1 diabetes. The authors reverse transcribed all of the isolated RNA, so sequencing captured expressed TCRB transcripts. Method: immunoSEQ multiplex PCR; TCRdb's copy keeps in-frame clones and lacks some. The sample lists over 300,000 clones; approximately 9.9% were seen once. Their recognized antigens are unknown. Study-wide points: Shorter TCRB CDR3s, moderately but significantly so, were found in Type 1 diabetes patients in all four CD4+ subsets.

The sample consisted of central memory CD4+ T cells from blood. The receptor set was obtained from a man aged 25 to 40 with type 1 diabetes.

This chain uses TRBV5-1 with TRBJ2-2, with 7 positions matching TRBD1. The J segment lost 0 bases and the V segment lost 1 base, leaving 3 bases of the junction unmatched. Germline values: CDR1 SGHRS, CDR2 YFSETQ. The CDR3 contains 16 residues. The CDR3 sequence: CASSLSGTANTGELFF. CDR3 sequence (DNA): TGCGCCAGCAGCTTGTCGGGGACAGCGAACACCGGGGAGCTGTTTTTT.

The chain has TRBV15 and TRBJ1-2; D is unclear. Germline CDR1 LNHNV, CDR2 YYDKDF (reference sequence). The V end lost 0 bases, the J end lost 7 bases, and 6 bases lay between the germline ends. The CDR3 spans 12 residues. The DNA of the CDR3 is TGTGCCACCAGCAGAGATGCCGGTGGCTACACCTTC. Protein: CATSRDAGGYTF.

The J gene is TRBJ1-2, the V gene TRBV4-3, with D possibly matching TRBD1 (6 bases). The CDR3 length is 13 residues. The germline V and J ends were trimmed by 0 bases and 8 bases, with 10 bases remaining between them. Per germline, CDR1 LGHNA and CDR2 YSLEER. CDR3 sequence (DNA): TGCGCCAGCAGCCAAGATCCAGGGGTCGGCTACACCTTC. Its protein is CASSQDPGVGYTF.

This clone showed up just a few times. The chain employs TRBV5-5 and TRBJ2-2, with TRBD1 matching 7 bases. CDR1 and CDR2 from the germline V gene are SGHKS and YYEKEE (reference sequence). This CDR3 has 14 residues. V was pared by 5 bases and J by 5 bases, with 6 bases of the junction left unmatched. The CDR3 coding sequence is TGTGCCAGCAGGATATTACAGGGGACCGGGGAGCTGTTTTTT. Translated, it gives CASRILQGTGELFF.

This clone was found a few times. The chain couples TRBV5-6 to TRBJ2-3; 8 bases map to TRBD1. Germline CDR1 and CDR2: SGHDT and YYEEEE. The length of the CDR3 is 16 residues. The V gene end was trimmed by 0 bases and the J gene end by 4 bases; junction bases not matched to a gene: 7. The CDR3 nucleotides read TGTGCCAGCAGCTTGGGACAGGGGTCTGACTCAGATACGCAGTATTTT. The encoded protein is CASSLGQGSDSDTQYF.